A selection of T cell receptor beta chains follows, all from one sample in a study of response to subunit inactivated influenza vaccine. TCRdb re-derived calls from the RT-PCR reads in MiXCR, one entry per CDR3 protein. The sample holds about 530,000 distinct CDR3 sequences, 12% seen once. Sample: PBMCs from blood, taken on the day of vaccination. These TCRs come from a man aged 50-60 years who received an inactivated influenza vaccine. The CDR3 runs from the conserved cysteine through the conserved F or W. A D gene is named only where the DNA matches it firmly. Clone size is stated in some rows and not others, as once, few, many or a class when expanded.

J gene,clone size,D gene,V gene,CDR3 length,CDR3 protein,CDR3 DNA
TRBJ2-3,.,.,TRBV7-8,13,CASSRGSTDTQYF,TGTGCCAGCAGCCGGGGGTCCACAGATACGCAGTATTTT
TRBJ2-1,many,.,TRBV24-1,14,CATSESGSYNEQFF,TGTGCCACCAGTGAGTCGGGCTCCTACAATGAGCAGTTCTTC
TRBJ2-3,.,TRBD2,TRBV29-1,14,CSADGWRERDTQYF,TGCAGCGCCGACGGTTGGCGGGAGAGGGATACGCAGTATTTT
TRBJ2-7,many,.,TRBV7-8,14,CASSSRQDSYEQYF,TGTGCCAGCAGCTCACGACAGGATTCCTACGAGCAGTACTTC
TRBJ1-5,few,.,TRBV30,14,CAWSVDSNNQPQHF,TGTGCCTGGAGTGTGGACAGCAATAATCAGCCCCAGCATTTT
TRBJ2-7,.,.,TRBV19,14,CASSEAGWVYEQYF,TGTGCCAGTAGCGAAGCGGGTTGGGTCTACGAGCAGTACTTC
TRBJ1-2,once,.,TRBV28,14,CASSFTPGQSGYSF,TGTGCCAGCAGTTTTACGCCGGGACAATCTGGCTACTCCTTC
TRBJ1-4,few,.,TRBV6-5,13,CASSYSTGEKLFF,TGTGCCAGCAGTTACTCGACGGGAGAAAAACTGTTTTTT
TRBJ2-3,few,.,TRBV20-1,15,CSARDPGGPTDTQYF,TGCAGTGCTAGAGATCCCGGGGGCCCCACAGATACGCAGTATTTT
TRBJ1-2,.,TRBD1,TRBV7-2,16,CASSLDSTGFFDGYTF,TGTGCCAGCAGCTTAGATTCGACAGGGTTTTTTGATGGCTACACCTTC
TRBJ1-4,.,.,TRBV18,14,CASSPSRGLEKLFF,TGTGCCAGCTCACCTTCCAGGGGATTGGAAAAACTGTTTTTT
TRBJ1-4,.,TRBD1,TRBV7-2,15,CASSTGGRLGEKLFF,TGTGCCAGCAGCACAGGGGGACGGTTAGGTGAAAAACTGTTTTTT
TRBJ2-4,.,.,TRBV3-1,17,CASTFGHRVGAKNIQYF,TGTGCCAGCACCTTCGGGCACCGGGTAGGCGCCAAAAACATTCAGTACTTC
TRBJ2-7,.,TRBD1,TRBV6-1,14,CASTRDRAADEQYF,TGTGCCAGCACCCGGGACAGGGCGGCCGACGAGCAGTACTTC
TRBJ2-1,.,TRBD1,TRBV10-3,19,CAISTDRGSRGSSYNEQFF,TGTGCCATCAGTACGGACAGGGGGTCACGGGGGAGCTCCTACAATGAGCAGTTCTTC
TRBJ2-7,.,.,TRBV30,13,CAWSVRSPLEQYF,TGTGCCTGGAGTGTTCGGTCGCCACTCGAGCAGTACTTC
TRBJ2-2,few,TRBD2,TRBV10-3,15,CAISDGRGGPGELFF,TGTGCCATCAGTGACGGGCGGGGGGGCCCCGGGGAGCTGTTTTTT
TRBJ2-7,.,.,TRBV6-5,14,CASSYREGTYEQYF,TGTGCCAGCAGTTACAGGGAAGGGACCTACGAGCAGTACTTC
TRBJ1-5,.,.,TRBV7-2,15,CASSLALRANQPQHF,TGTGCCAGCAGCTTAGCGCTGAGGGCCAATCAGCCCCAGCATTTT
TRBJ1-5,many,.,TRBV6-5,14,CASSSIGLNQPQHF,TGTGCCAGCAGTTCCATTGGACTCAATCAGCCCCAGCATTTT
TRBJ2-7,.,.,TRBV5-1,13,CASSSLVTYEQYF,TGCGCCAGCAGCTCCTTAGTGACCTACGAGCAGTACTTC
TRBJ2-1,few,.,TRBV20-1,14,CSAREVGRHNEQFF,TGCAGTGCTAGGGAAGTGGGGCGGCACAATGAGCAGTTCTTC
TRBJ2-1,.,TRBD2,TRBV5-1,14,CASKLAVSGNEQFF,TGCGCCAGCAAACTAGCGGTCTCGGGCAATGAGCAGTTCTTC
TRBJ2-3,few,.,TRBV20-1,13,CSARVVGTDTQYF,TGCAGTGCTAGGGTAGTTGGCACAGATACGCAGTATTTT
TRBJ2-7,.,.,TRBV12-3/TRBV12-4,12,CASSPKGDEQYF,TGTGCCAGCAGTCCAAAGGGGGACGAGCAGTACTTC
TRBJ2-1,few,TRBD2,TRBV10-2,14,CASSDGRERNEQFF,TGCGCCAGCAGTGATGGGAGGGAGCGTAATGAGCAGTTCTTC